Described below is a single T cell receptor beta chain sequence and its context. Its antigen remains unidentified. Repertoires were generated with immunoSEQ multiplex PCR, while TCRdb's copy carries only in-frame clones and drops some. The table shows approximately 1.1 million clones, with more than 75% occurring only once. These data come from a study of shared clonotypes between healthy human individuals. Looking at the study overall: A donor's plate count was three for CD4 naive and three for CD4 memory; CD8 naive had two and CD8 memory one. Study-wide points: A reduction in generation probabilities was seen for non-shared clonotypes relative to those shared by all four donors. Only blood samples were collected, and tissue repertoires likely differ.

The CDR3 length is 15 residues. Trimming removed 4 bases at V and 0 bases at J, with 11 bases between. The germline gives CDR1 SGDLS, CDR2 YYNGEE. Sequencing was performed on memory CD4+ T cells from PBMCs. Noted subset: CD45RA-negative fraction. The chain links TRBV9 to TRBJ2-1, with D possibly being TRBD2 (6 bases). The source is a man between 18 and 35 years old in good health. Some clones in this sample may be carry-over from other donors' samples. This CDR3 reads CASSYSGRSYNEQFF. CDR3 sequence (DNA): TGTGCCAGCAGCTATAGCGGACGCTCCTACAATGAGCAGTTCTTC.